This TCR beta chain was observed in a study of chemoradiotherapy in HPV16-positive cancers. The CDR3 runs 13 residues. V lost 2 bases and J 6 bases, leaving 10 bases between the germline ends. Germline CDR1 reads MRHNA; CDR2 reads SNTAGT. The data were produced by immunoSEQ multiplex PCR, yet TCRdb's version contains in-frame clones alone and is incomplete. The table shows under 7,000 clones, with more than 80% occurring only once. The TCR originated in a human donor with HPV-associated anogenital cancer. The chain couples TRBV6-4 to TRBJ1-1; TRBD1 might be the D (5 bases). Sequences were derived from blood, sampled from a patient who underwent chemoradiotherapy. The chain's CDR3 is CASSDVGVAEAFF. CDR3 bases: TGTGCCAGCAGTGACGTAGGGGTGGCTGAAGCTTTCTTT.